This T cell receptor (beta chain) is drawn from a study of blood T cell repertoires in COVID-19. For the study at large: The origin of the acute and convalescent COVID-19 samples was the United States, Italy and Spain. The analysed material was cDNA or gDNA that came from T cells, B-cell-depleted T cells, or PBMCs.

In the source study's methods: The authors estimated nucleated cell counts from reference gene primer amplification. Here immunoSEQ multiplex PCR was the method, and the copy in TCRdb shows in-frame clones only, minus some. V and J calls and clone size are as listed in that table; D and trimming were resolved from the DNA. The sample comprises 130,000 to 150,000 clones, more than 65% of which are singletons, and more than 5.5% rests with the top ten. The germline V gene encodes CDR1 SGHNT and CDR2 YENEEA. Between the trimmed V and J ends, which lost 5 bases and 7 bases, there was a span of 9 bases. The CDR3 loop spans 13 amino acids. This clone was observed a few times.

Sequenced material: peripheral blood. The sequence derives from a woman aged 45 to 65 in a cohort sampled during active or convalescent COVID-19. The chain employs TRBV11-3 and TRBJ1-6; D is uncertain. Here the CDR3 reads CASSATENSPLHF. In DNA, the CDR3 is TGTGCCAGCAGCGCTACAGAGAATTCACCCCTCCACTTT.